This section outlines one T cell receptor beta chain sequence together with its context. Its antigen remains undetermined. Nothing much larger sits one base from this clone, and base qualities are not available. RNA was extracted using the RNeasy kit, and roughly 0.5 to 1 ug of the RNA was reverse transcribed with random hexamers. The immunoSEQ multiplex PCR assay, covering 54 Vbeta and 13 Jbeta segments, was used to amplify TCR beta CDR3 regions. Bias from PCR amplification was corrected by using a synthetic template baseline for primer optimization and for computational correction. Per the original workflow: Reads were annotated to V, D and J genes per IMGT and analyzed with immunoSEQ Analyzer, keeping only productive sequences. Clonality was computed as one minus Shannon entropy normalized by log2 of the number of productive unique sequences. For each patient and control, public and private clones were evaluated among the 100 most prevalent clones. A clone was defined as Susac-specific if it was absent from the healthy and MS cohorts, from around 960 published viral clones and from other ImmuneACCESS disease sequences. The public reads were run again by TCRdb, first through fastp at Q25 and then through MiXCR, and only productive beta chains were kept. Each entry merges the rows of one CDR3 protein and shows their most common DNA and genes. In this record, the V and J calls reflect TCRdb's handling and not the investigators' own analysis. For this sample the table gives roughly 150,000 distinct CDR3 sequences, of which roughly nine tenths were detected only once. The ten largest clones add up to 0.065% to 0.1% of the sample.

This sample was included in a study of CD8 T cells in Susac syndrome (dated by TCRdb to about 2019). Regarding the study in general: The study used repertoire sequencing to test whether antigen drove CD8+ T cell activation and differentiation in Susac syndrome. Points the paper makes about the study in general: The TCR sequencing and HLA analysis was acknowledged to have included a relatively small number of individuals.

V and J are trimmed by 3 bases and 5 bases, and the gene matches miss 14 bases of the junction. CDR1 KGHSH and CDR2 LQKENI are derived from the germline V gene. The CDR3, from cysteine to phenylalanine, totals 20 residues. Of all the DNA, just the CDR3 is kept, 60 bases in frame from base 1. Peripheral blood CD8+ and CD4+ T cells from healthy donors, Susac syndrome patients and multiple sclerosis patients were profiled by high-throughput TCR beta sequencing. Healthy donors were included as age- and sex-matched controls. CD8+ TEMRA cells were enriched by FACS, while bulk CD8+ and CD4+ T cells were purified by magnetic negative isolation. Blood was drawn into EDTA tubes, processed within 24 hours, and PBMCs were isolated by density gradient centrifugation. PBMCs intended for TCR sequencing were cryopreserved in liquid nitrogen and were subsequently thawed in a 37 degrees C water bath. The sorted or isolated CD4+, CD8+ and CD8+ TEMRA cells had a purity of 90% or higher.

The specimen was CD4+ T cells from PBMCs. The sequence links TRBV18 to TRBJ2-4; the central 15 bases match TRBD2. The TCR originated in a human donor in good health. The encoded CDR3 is CASSPSGQPGLAGGQNIQYF. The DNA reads TGTGCCAGCTCACCGTCGGGACAGCCGGGACTAGCGGGAGGACAAAACATTCAGTACTTC.